A single sample gave rise to the 27 T cell receptor beta chains below, sequenced in a study of early T cells in non-severe SARS-CoV-2 infection. One entry per CDR3 protein, called by TCRdb with MiXCR from the 5' RACE reads. The repertoire has tens of thousands of distinct CDR3 sequences, 10% of them found once; the top ten carry about 4.3%. The sample was whole blood. These TCRs come from an adult who was a healthcare worker with PCR-confirmed SARS-CoV-2 infection or an uninfected control (not recorded which).

The chain is built from TRBV6-5 and TRBJ2-6; D is undetermined. There are 16 residues in the CDR3. V shed 2 bases and J shed 0 bases, with 8 bases lying between them. Looked up from germline, CDR1 is MNHEY and CDR2 is SVGAGI. DNA for the CDR3: TGTGCCAGCAGTTACGGGCGGATCTCTGGGGCCAACGTCCTGACTTTC. Translation gives CASSYGRISGANVLTF.

The chain has TRBV29-1 and TRBJ2-5; 8 bases align to TRBD1. Germline CDR1 SQVTM, CDR2 ANQGSEA. The CDR3 extends over 12 amino acids. The ends lost 5 bases at V and 5 bases at J; junction bases unmatched: 4. The CDR3 protein is CSVYQGAETQYF. The CDR3 DNA follows: TGCAGCGTTTATCAGGGGGCCGAGACCCAGTACTTC.

The V call is TRBV7-2, the J call TRBJ2-7; D not resolved. Germline V gene lookup returns CDR1 SGHTA and CDR2 FQGNSA. This CDR3 has 14 residues. V dropped 0 bases and J dropped 1 base, with 7 bases sitting between them. The chain's CDR3 is CASSLALRSYEQYF. The CDR3 DNA is TGTGCCAGCAGCTTAGCGCTGAGGTCCTACGAGCAGTACTTC.

This clonotype was detected only a few times. This chain uses TRBV7-2 with TRBJ2-7, with D perhaps TRBD2 (5 bases). This CDR3 spans 13 amino acids. CDR1 and CDR2 from the germline V gene are SGHTA and FQGNSA. V dropped 6 bases and J dropped 6 bases, with 15 bases sitting between them. The CDR3 reads CASSPTRWGEQYF. The CDR3 region has the DNA TGTGCCAGCAGTCCTACTAGATGGGGCGAGCAGTACTTC. Full variable domain (missing parts from reference TRBV7-2 and TRBJ2-7): GAGVSQSPSNKVTEKGKDVELRCDPISGHTALYWYRQSLGQGLEFLIYFQGNSAPDKSGLPSDRFSAERTGGSVSTLTIQRTQQEDSAVYLCASSPTRWGEQYFGPGTRLTVT.

This clonotype was seen ten or more times. The chain recombines TRBV28 with TRBJ2-5, with 8 positions matching TRBD2. The CDR3 consists of 16 residues. Germline loops: CDR1 MDHEN, CDR2 SYDVKM. The trim removed 1 base at V and 2 bases at J, leaving 6 bases unmatched. The CDR3 region has the DNA TGTGCCAGCAGTTTATCGAAACTAGCGGTACAAGAGACCCAGTACTTC. This gives the protein CASSLSKLAVQETQYF.

The CDR3 DNA reads as TGTGCCAGCAGCCCCCCTATTAGCACGGCTTTCTTT. Residues: CASSPPISTAFF. The chain combines TRBV7-2 with TRBJ1-1; no definite D call. V was trimmed by 5 bases and J by 11 bases, leaving 15 bases between them. Germline loops: CDR1 SGHTA, CDR2 FQGNSA. The CDR3 runs 12 residues.

This clonotype was recorded at least ten times. The rearrangement uses TRBV4-1 and TRBJ1-1; 11 bases agree with TRBD1. Germline V lookup: CDR1 MGHRA, CDR2 YSYEKL. The CDR3 extends over 14 amino acids. The trim removed 3 bases at V and 11 bases at J, leaving 8 bases unmatched. CDR3 in amino acids: CASSHPGQGVRAFF. The CDR3, as DNA: TGCGCCAGCAGCCATCCGGGACAGGGGGTTCGTGCTTTCTTT.

In its sample, this clonotype was seen a few times. V usage is TRBV6-1 and J usage is TRBJ1-1; TRBD1 is a possible D gene (5 bases). Trimming took 5 bases from V and 0 from J, leaving 10 bases between them. The germline V gene has CDR1 MNHNS and CDR2 SASEGT. The CDR3 is 14 residues long. DNA of the CDR3: TGTGCCAGCAGTCTGACAGTGATGAACACTGAAGCTTTCTTT. Its protein is CASSLTVMNTEAFF.

This clonotype was recorded many times. The J gene is TRBJ1-5, the V gene TRBV2, with D uncertain. This CDR3 has 14 amino acids. The germline V gene encodes CDR1 SNHLY and CDR2 FYNNEI. Trimming removed 3 bases at V and 4 bases at J, with 10 bases between. CDR3 nucleotides: TGTGCCAGCAGTGAGATGGCCCTTAATCAGCCCCAGCATTTT. Translation: CASSEMALNQPQHF. Full variable domain (outside the CDR3, taken from reference TRBV2 and TRBJ1-5): EPEVTQTPSHQVTQMGQEVILRCVPISNHLYFYWYRQILGQKVEFLVSFYNNEISEKSEIFDDQFSVERPDGSNFTLKIRSTKLEDSAMYFCASSEMALNQPQHFGDGTRLSIL.

The chain couples TRBV6-6 to TRBJ1-5; unclear D gene. Between the trimmed V and J ends, which lost 2 bases and 7 bases, there was a span of 12 bases. Germline assignment: CDR1 MNHNY and CDR2 SVGAGI (reference sequence). This CDR3 spans 14 amino acids. DNA of the CDR3: TGTGCCAGCAGTTACACGACTTTTAACCAGCCCCAGCATTTT. Its protein product is CASSYTTFNQPQHF.

This clonotype was picked up a small number of times. The chain has TRBV10-3 and TRBJ1-2; 9 positions agree with TRBD1. Germline values: CDR1 ENHRY, CDR2 SYGVKD. The CDR3 has 14 residues. J was trimmed by 5 bases and V by 4 bases; bases with no gene match: 5. CDR3: CAISGTGERYGYTF. In DNA, the CDR3 is TGTGCCATCAGTGGGACAGGGGAACGGTATGGCTACACCTTC.

This clonotype was found many times. This CDR3 is CASSPPESREKLFF. CDR3 bases: TGTGCCAGCTCACCACCGGAGTCTAGGGAAAAACTGTTTTTT. The chain joins TRBV18 to TRBJ1-4; D unresolved. Germline V gives CDR1 KGHSH, CDR2 LQKENI. V was shortened by 0 bases and J by 8 bases, with 10 bases between the two germline ends. CDR3 length: 14 residues.

This clonotype was counted many times. V gene TRBV24-1 combines with J gene TRBJ2-1, with 10 bases fitting TRBD2. Germline lookup yields CDR1 KGHDR and CDR2 SFDVKD. After removal of 4 bases from V and 0 bases from J, the junction contained 11 bases not matched to a gene. The CDR3 contains 19 residues. CDR3 DNA: TGTGCCACCAGTGACTCACCGGGACTAGCGATAAGCTCCTACAATGAGCAGTTCTTC. Translated, it gives CATSDSPGLAISSYNEQFF.

This clonotype was seen repeatedly, ten times or more. The rearrangement joins TRBV20-1 to TRBJ1-1, with D possibly being TRBD1 (6 bases). The CDR3 spans 14 residues. Germline loops: CDR1 DFQATT, CDR2 SNEGSKA (reference sequence). The CDR3 is CSIATGRGNTEAFF. The CDR3 DNA follows: TGCAGCATAGCAACAGGGAGGGGAAACACTGAAGCTTTCTTT.

This clonotype was observed a few times. The genes are TRBV11-2 and TRBJ1-1, with D possibly matching TRBD1 (6 bases). The CDR3 sequence is 14 residues long. Looked up from germline, CDR1 is SGHAT and CDR2 is FQNNGV. V lost 5 bases and J 3 bases, leaving 13 bases between the germline ends. The CDR3 nucleotides are TGTGCCAGCAGCAAAAGACAGGTAGACACTGAAGCTTTCTTT. This sequence encodes CASSKRQVDTEAFF.

This clonotype was seen a single time. V and J are TRBV5-1 and TRBJ2-7, with a weak D call TRBD2 (5 bases). CDR1 SGHRS and CDR2 YFSETQ come from the germline V gene. The CDR3 consists of 12 residues. Trimming took off 4 bases at V and 7 bases at J, with 12 bases between the two ends. In DNA, the CDR3 is TGCGCCAGCAGCCTGGCAGGAGGTGAGCAGTACTTC. Translation gives CASSLAGGEQYF.

The chain employs TRBV19 and TRBJ2-7; D tentatively fits TRBD1 or TRBD2 (5 bases each). Germline CDR1 is LNHDA and CDR2 is SQIVND (reference sequence). There are 14 residues in the CDR3. The V gene lost 3 bases and the J gene lost 3 bases, with 12 bases spanning the gap. CDR3 coding DNA: TGTGCCAGTAGTATCCGGGGCGGTGACTACGAGCAGTACTTC. Translating gives CASSIRGGDYEQYF.

As concerns this clonotype: This sequence may be a read error, since a much larger clone differs from it by one base. This chain uses TRBV2 with TRBJ2-2; 9 nucleotides agree with TRBD2. CDR1 is SNHLY and CDR2 is FYNNEI in the germline V gene. The CDR3 sequence is 15 residues long. Trimming removed 7 bases from V and 6 bases from J; junction bases left unmatched: 9. CDR3 in amino acids: CASNPISGSPGELFF. CDR3 nucleotide sequence: TGTGCCAGCAACCCAATTAGCGGGAGTCCCGGGGAGCTGTTTTTT.

This clonotype appeared many times. The rearrangement uses TRBV18 and TRBJ1-1; D possibly corresponds to TRBD1 (5 bases). In germline, CDR1 is KGHSH, CDR2 LQKENI. The CDR3 loop spans 15 amino acids. Trimming pared 1 base from V and 4 bases from J, leaving 13 bases between. The CDR3 loop reads CASSPRLGEGTEAFF. In nucleotides, the CDR3 is TGTGCCAGCTCACCACGGTTAGGGGAGGGCACTGAAGCTTTCTTT.

This clonotype showed up just a few times. The V call is TRBV5-5, the J call TRBJ1-2, with 10 bases identical to TRBD1. The junction had 8 bases not matched to a gene; V was cut back by 3 bases and J by 0 bases. The CDR3 contains 17 residues. Germline V gives CDR1 SGHKS, CDR2 YYEKEE (reference sequence). The CDR3 nucleotides read TGTGCCAGCAGCTGGGGCCCGACAGGGGGCACTAACTATGGCTACACCTTC. This encodes CASSWGPTGGTNYGYTF.

The chain recombines TRBV30 with TRBJ1-6, with D possibly being TRBD1 (5 bases). From germline, CDR1 is GTSNPN and CDR2 SVGIG (reference sequence). The CDR3 covers 14 residues. Trimming took off 0 bases at V and 9 bases at J, with 12 bases between the two ends. CDR3 nucleotide sequence: TGTGCCTGGAGTGTCCAGGGAACACGTTCACCCCTCCACTTT. Amino acids: CAWSVQGTRSPLHF. The variable domain in full, with the rest retrieved from reference TRBV30 and TRBJ1-6, is SQTIHQWPATLVQPVGSPLSLECTVEGTSNPNLYWYRQAAGRGLQLLFYSVGIGQISSEVPQNLSASRPQDRQFILSSKKLLLSDSGFYLCAWSVQGTRSPLHFGNGTRLTVT.

This clonotype was found many times. The chain recombines TRBV20-1 with TRBJ2-1; TRBD2 matches at 8 bases. Unmatched junction bases numbered 10, after V lost 3 bases and J lost 3 bases. Germline V gene lookup returns CDR1 DFQATT and CDR2 SNEGSKA (reference sequence). CDR3 length: 16 residues. The DNA of the CDR3 is TGCAGTGCTAGTTATAGTAGCGGGGAATTCTACAATGAGCAGTTCTTC. Protein: CSASYSSGEFYNEQFF.

This clonotype came up many times. The rearrangement links TRBV6-2 or TRBV6-3 to TRBJ2-7; 8 nucleotides agree with TRBD1. Looked up from germline, CDR1 is MNHEY and CDR2 is SVGEGT. V gave up 2 bases and J gave up 2 bases; unmatched junction bases: 11. The CDR3 has 17 residues. CDR3 sequence reads: CASSYRPTDRDAYEQYF. The CDR3 bases are TGTGCCAGCAGTTACCGCCCTACGGACAGGGACGCCTACGAGCAGTACTTC.

This clonotype was counted at least ten times. The V and J genes are TRBV29-1 and TRBJ2-4; 9 bases are shared with TRBD2. CDR3 length equals 18 residues. J was trimmed by 0 bases and V by 2 bases; bases with no gene match: 11. The germline V gene encodes CDR1 SQVTM and CDR2 ANQGSEA. The CDR3, as DNA: TGCAGCGTTGAAATGCCAGCGGGAGGACGCCCAGCCAAAAACATTCAGTACTTC. Protein sequence: CSVEMPAGGRPAKNIQYF.

V gene TRBV27 combines with J gene TRBJ2-6, with TRBD2 identical over 8 bases. In germline, CDR1 is MNHEY, CDR2 SMNVEV (reference sequence). The CDR3 consists of 19 residues. V lost 3 bases to trimming and J lost 0 bases; unmatched junction nucleotides: 10. CDR3 loop: CASSFHPGLDLSGANVLTF. The CDR3 DNA reads as TGTGCCAGCAGTTTTCACCCGGGACTAGATCTCTCTGGGGCCAACGTCCTGACTTTC. The full variable domain, with the rest looked up from reference TRBV27 and TRBJ2-6, is EAQVTQNPRYLITVTGKKLTVTCSQNMNHEYMSWYRQDPGLGLRQIYYSMNVEVTDKGDVPEGYKVSRKEKRNFPLILESPSPNQTSLYFCASSFHPGLDLSGANVLTFGAGSRLTVL.

Ten or more counts support this clonotype. This sequence joins TRBV6-5 and TRBJ1-5; D not resolved. Trimming stripped 5 bases from V and 0 bases from J, with 8 bases between. Germline loops: CDR1 MNHEY, CDR2 SVGAGI. CDR3 size: 14 residues. CDR3 in amino acids: CASSRRASNQPQHF. CDR3 coding DNA: TGTGCCAGCAGTAGGAGGGCTAGCAATCAGCCCCAGCATTTT.

At least ten counts were recorded for this clonotype. The chain joins TRBV18 to TRBJ2-1; D is perhaps TRBD1 or TRBD2 (5 bases each). The ends were cut back, 5 bases at V and 7 bases at J, with 15 bases in the middle. The CDR3 is 14 residues long. Per germline, CDR1 KGHSH and CDR2 LQKENI. This CDR3 reads CASSASGSRNEQFF. CDR3 nucleotides: TGTGCCAGCTCAGCGTCAGGGAGTAGAAATGAGCAGTTCTTC.